The 23 T cell receptor beta chains given below trace back to one sample, sequenced in a study of identical twins. Via MiXCR, TCRdb re-called the 5' RACE reads, giving one row per CDR3 protein. This table has about 530,000 distinct CDR3 sequences, 20% to 25% appearing once. The sample also formed part of further work on yellow fever vaccine responses in identical twins.

Material: CD4+ T cells sorted from blood. Source of these receptors: a woman younger than 35 in good health.

This clonotype has only a few counts. The chain recombines TRBV3-1 with TRBJ1-3; no clear D gene. Germline CDR1 and CDR2: LGHDT and YNNKEL (reference sequence). V dropped 0 bases and J dropped 3 bases, with 9 bases sitting between them. CDR3 length: 15 residues. For the CDR3, the DNA is TGTGCCAGCAGCCAAGATCAAGCGGGTGGAAACACCATATATTTT. Amino acid sequence: CASSQDQAGGNTIYF.

This clonotype was seen more than once but under ten times. This chain uses TRBV11-2 with TRBJ2-5; TRBD1 is a possible D gene (5 bases). The V end lost 0 bases, the J end lost 1 base, and 12 bases lay between the germline ends. CDR1 and CDR2 (germline): SGHAT, FQNNGV. The CDR3 is made up of 16 amino acids. The CDR3 is CASSLDGGHFQETQYF. The CDR3 DNA reads TGTGCCAGCAGCTTAGATGGCGGACACTTCCAAGAGACCCAGTACTTC.

The chain has TRBV6-6 and TRBJ2-1; 11 bases are a match to TRBD1. Germline V gene data show CDR1 as MNHNY and CDR2 as SVGAGI (reference sequence). The CDR3 runs to 12 residues. The J segment lost 8 bases and the V segment lost 11 bases, leaving 5 bases of the junction unmatched. In DNA, the CDR3 is TGTGCCTCGGGGACAGGGGGTTATGAGCAGTTCTTC. It translates to CASGTGGYEQFF.

This clonotype was seen a few times. This chain links TRBV12-3 or TRBV12-4 with TRBJ1-1, with TRBD1 identical over 9 bases. This CDR3 contains 16 residues. V shed 5 bases and J 0 bases; nucleotides not matched to a gene: 7. The CDR3 protein is CASSPGTGLMNTEAFF. The CDR3 DNA reads TGTGCCAGCAGTCCGGGGACAGGGCTCATGAACACTGAAGCTTTCTTT.

This chain uses TRBV13 with TRBJ2-2; D unclear. CDR3 size: 15 residues. Trimming removed 1 base at V and 5 bases at J, with 11 bases between. Germline V lookup: CDR1 PRHDT, CDR2 FYEKMQ (reference sequence). CDR3 protein: CASSLALVRTGELFF. As DNA, the CDR3 is TGTGCCAGCAGCTTAGCGCTCGTTCGGACCGGGGAGCTGTTTTTT. Full variable domain (missing parts from reference TRBV13 and TRBJ2-2): AAGVIQSPRHLIKEKRETATLKCYPIPRHDTVYWYQQGPGQDPQFLISFYEKMQSDKGSIPDRFSAQQFSDYHSELNMSSLELGDSALYFCASSLALVRTGELFFGEGSRLTVL.

This clonotype was found once. V and J are TRBV7-8 and TRBJ1-5; 8 nucleotides match TRBD1. CDR1 is SGHVS, CDR2 FQNEAQ, per germline. V trimming: 4 bases; J trimming: 9 bases; junction bases outside the gene matches: 8. The CDR3 runs to 14 residues. The CDR3 sequence is CASSSGTGQGPQHF. The CDR3 DNA sequence: TGTGCCAGCAGCTCCGGGACAGGCCAGGGGCCCCAGCATTTT.

This clonotype was counted only a few times. This chain links TRBV5-1 with TRBJ2-1, with TRBD2 as a possible D gene (6 bases). The CDR3 has 13 residues. V was shortened by 4 bases and J by 5 bases, with 10 bases between the two germline ends. CDR1 and CDR2 (germline): SGHRS, YFSETQ. The CDR3 protein is CASSRGSHNEQFF. The CDR3 DNA sequence: TGCGCCAGCAGCCGGGGGTCACACAATGAGCAGTTCTTC.

The chain carries TRBV6-4 and TRBJ2-1, with TRBD2 matching 12 bases. The ends lost 8 bases at V and 8 bases at J; junction bases unmatched: 10. The germline V gene encodes CDR1 MRHNA and CDR2 SNTAGT. There are 15 residues in the CDR3. The chain's CDR3 is CASGAGLAGRDEQFF. The CDR3 bases are TGTGCCAGCGGAGCAGGACTAGCGGGAAGGGATGAGCAGTTCTTC.

This clonotype was seen only a few times. This chain links TRBV4-1 with TRBJ2-5; 8 bases are a match to TRBD1. The germline gives CDR1 MGHRA, CDR2 YSYEKL. Trimming took 4 bases from V and 5 from J; bases not matched to a gene: 6. This CDR3 comprises 14 residues. The CDR3 protein is CASSRSRGRETQYF. The CDR3 DNA reads as TGCGCCAGCAGCCGCTCCAGGGGGCGCGAGACCCAGTACTTC.

This clonotype was counted a few times. The chain uses TRBV24-1 and TRBJ2-1; 15 nucleotides match TRBD2. With V trimmed by 4 bases and J by 0 bases, 9 bases remained unmatched. Germline V CDR1 and CDR2: KGHDR, SFDVKD. The CDR3 runs to 20 residues. CDR3 DNA sequence: TGTGCCACCAGTGAGACTCCGGGACTAGCGGGAGGCTACTCCTACAATGAGCAGTTCTTC. This sequence encodes CATSETPGLAGGYSYNEQFF.

This clonotype was counted once. This sequence joins TRBV20-1 and TRBJ2-3; TRBD2 matches 12 bases. V lost 0 bases to trimming and J lost 7 bases; unmatched junction nucleotides: 11. This CDR3 has 17 amino acids. The germline gives CDR1 DFQATT, CDR2 SNEGSKA (reference sequence). The CDR3 coding sequence is TGCAGTGCTAGAGATCCCGGACTAGCGGGAAGCAAAAATACGCAGTATTTT. This codes for CSARDPGLAGSKNTQYF.

This rearrangement joins TRBV3-1 to TRBJ2-1; D not certain. This CDR3 has 14 residues. Germline V gives CDR1 LGHDT, CDR2 YNNKEL (reference sequence). Trimming took 9 bases from V and 6 from J, leaving 18 bases between them. CDR3 bases: TGTGCCAGTCATAAAAAATCGTCGGGCAATGAGCAGTTCTTC. Translating it yields CASHKKSSGNEQFF.

The CDR3 DNA follows: TGCAGCCTGGGGACAGGGCTGAGCAATGAGCAGTTCTTC. Translating gives CSLGTGLSNEQFF. This chain uses TRBV29-1 with TRBJ2-1, with 9 bases identical to TRBD1. J gave up 6 bases and V 8 bases, and 8 bases lay outside the gene matches. Germline loops: CDR1 SQVTM, CDR2 ANQGSEA. The CDR3 runs 13 residues.

The V call is TRBV6-1, the J call TRBJ2-6; TRBD2 matches at 7 bases. CDR3 length equals 16 residues. V lost 8 bases and J lost 1; bases outside the gene matches: 8. Germline CDR1 reads MNHNS; CDR2 reads SASEGT. CDR3 DNA sequence: TGTGCCAGCGGTCCGTTGGGGGGGTCTGGGGCCAACGTCCTGACTTTC. This translates into CASGPLGGSGANVLTF.

This clonotype appeared a few times. The chain uses TRBV20-1 and TRBJ2-3; D possibly matches TRBD1 or TRBD2 (6 bases each). The CDR3 has 18 amino acids. The germline gives CDR1 DFQATT, CDR2 SNEGSKA (reference sequence). With 0 bases removed from V and 2 bases from J, the gap between germline ends came to 21 bases. CDR3 residues: CSARDLGGLAKFTDTQYF. In nucleotides, the CDR3 is TGCAGTGCTAGAGATCTCGGGGGCCTAGCCAAGTTCACAGATACGCAGTATTTT.

In its sample, this clonotype was seen a few times. The rearrangement joins TRBV20-1 to TRBJ2-3, with 8 bases lining up with TRBD1. Germline V gene data show CDR1 as DFQATT and CDR2 as SNEGSKA (reference sequence). There are 15 residues in the CDR3. J lost 3 bases, V lost 1 base, and 6 bases had no gene match. The CDR3 DNA reads as TGCAGTGCTAGAGGGGGGACAGGTGGAACAGATACGCAGTATTTT. Translating it yields CSARGGTGGTDTQYF.

This clonotype was detected many times. This chain uses TRBV7-9 with TRBJ1-6, with TRBD1 identical over 9 bases. Germline V gene data show CDR1 as SEHNR and CDR2 as FQNEAQ (reference sequence). With V trimmed by 4 bases and J by 5 bases, 3 bases remained unmatched. This CDR3 spans 15 amino acids. The CDR3 bases are TGTGCCAGCAGCTCGGACAGGGGCGATAATTCACCCCTCCACTTT. The encoded protein is CASSSDRGDNSPLHF. Full variable domain (remainder filled in from reference TRBV7-9 and TRBJ1-6): DTGVSQNPRHKITKRGQNVTFRCDPISEHNRLYWYRQTLGQGPEFLTYFQNEAQLEKSRLLSDRFSAERPKGSFSTLEIQRTEQGDSAMYLCASSSDRGDNSPLHFGNGTRLTVT.

The chain combines TRBV20-1 with TRBJ1-1, with 7 nucleotides matching TRBD1. J lost 4 bases, V lost 6 bases, and 8 bases had no gene match. This CDR3 spans 13 amino acids. Germline CDR1 is DFQATT and CDR2 is SNEGSKA (reference sequence). CDR3 in amino acids: CSANRGGGTEAFF. DNA of the CDR3: TGCAGTGCAAACAGGGGAGGAGGCACTGAAGCTTTCTTT.

The table lists this clonotype with a few counts. The chain carries TRBV2 and TRBJ2-3; TRBD2 agrees at 10 bases. This CDR3 has 15 amino acids. The V gene's germline CDR1 is SNHLY and CDR2 FYNNEI. V lost 5 bases to trimming and J lost 4 bases; unmatched junction nucleotides: 6. As DNA, the CDR3 is TGTGCCAGCAGTCTGACCGGGACTAGCGCAGATACGCAGTATTTT. Translation: CASSLTGTSADTQYF.

This clonotype showed up just a few times. This sequence joins TRBV7-6 and TRBJ1-6; TRBD1 aligns across 7 bases. Trimming removed 4 bases from V and 5 bases from J; junction bases left unmatched: 5. This CDR3 spans 15 amino acids. The germline gives CDR1 SGHVS, CDR2 FNYEAQ. The CDR3 protein is CASSWDTGDNSPLHF. CDR3 sequence (DNA): TGTGCCAGCAGCTGGGACACAGGGGATAATTCACCCCTCCACTTT.

The sample holds a few counts of this clonotype. This rearrangement joins TRBV3-1 to TRBJ1-1; D is ambiguous. V dropped 2 bases and J dropped 5 bases, with 9 bases sitting between them. CDR1 and CDR2 from the germline V gene are LGHDT and YNNKEL (reference sequence). This CDR3 region has 13 residues. The CDR3 sequence: CASSQRSLTEAFF. The CDR3 coding sequence is TGTGCCAGCAGCCAACGCAGCTTGACTGAAGCTTTCTTT.

The chain employs TRBV29-1 and TRBJ2-7; D is possibly TRBD2 (5 bases). This CDR3 spans 11 amino acids. The V and J ends lost 4 bases and 4 bases respectively, with 8 bases between them. The germline V gene encodes CDR1 SQVTM and CDR2 ANQGSEA. CDR3 residues: CSVVRDYEQYV. The CDR3 region has the DNA TGCAGCGTTGTGAGGGATTACGAGCAGTACGTC.

A few counts support this clonotype. V gene TRBV9 combines with J gene TRBJ1-1; the D is unclear. The germline CDR1 and CDR2 sequences are SGDLS and YYNGEE. The CDR3 sequence is 15 residues long. Trimming stripped 0 bases from V and 6 bases from J, with 15 bases between. Here the CDR3 DNA reads TGTGCCAGCAGCGTAGTTGACCGACGGTCATCTGAAGCTTTCTTT. It is translated as CASSVVDRRSSEAFF.